These 14 T cell receptor beta chains were sequenced from one sample in a study of cytomegalovirus exposure and HLA in healthy donors. The PCR was carried out with 60 Vbeta primers and 13 Jbeta primers. Using immunoSEQ multiplex PCR, the repertoire was profiled, and TCRdb retains in-frame clones only, with some absent. The profile shows roughly 200,000 clones, over 75% of them singletons. The sample consisted of PBMCs. All receptors derive from a woman aged 45-59 years in good health and CMV-seronegative.

The chain uses TRBV5-8 and TRBJ1-4; 10 nucleotides line up with TRBD1. Trimming at V came to 4 bases and at J to 3 bases, leaving 6 bases not matched to a gene. CDR1 and CDR2 from the germline V gene are SGHTS and YDEGEE. The CDR3 runs 16 residues. CDR3 residues: CASSPLGQGANEKLFF. CDR3 in DNA: TGTGCCAGCAGCCCGCTTGGACAGGGGGCTAATGAAAAACTGTTTTTT. Full variable domain (remainder filled in from reference TRBV5-8 and TRBJ1-4): EAGVTQSPTHLIKTRGQQATLRCSPISGHTSVYWYQQALGLGLQFLLWYDEGEERNRGNFPPRFSGRQFPNYSSELNVNALELEDSALYLCASSPLGQGANEKLFFGSGTQLSVL.

The chain uses TRBV5-1 and TRBJ2-2, with a weak D call TRBD1 (6 bases). Between the trimmed V and J ends, which lost 0 bases and 0 bases, there was a span of 9 bases. The CDR3 loop spans 16 amino acids. Germline CDR1 SGHRS, CDR2 YFSETQ. CDR3 in amino acids: CASSLDGGPNTGELFF. CDR3 coding DNA: TGCGCCAGCAGCTTGGATGGGGGCCCGAACACCGGGGAGCTGTTTTTT. Looking up the rest from reference TRBV5-1 and TRBJ2-2 gives the full variable domain: KAGVTQTPRYLIKTRGQQVTLSCSPISGHRSVSWYQQTPGQGLQFLFEYFSETQRNKGNFPGRFSGRQFSNSRSEMNVSTLELGDSALYLCASSLDGGPNTGELFFGEGSRLTVL.

This rearrangement joins TRBV10-3 to TRBJ2-7; D is uncertain. The germline CDR1 and CDR2 sequences are ENHRY and SYGVKD. This CDR3 is 11 amino acids long. Trimming removed 2 bases from V and 4 bases from J, with 3 bases in between. This CDR3 reads CAISELYEQYF. CDR3 in DNA: TGTGCCATCAGTGAGCTTTACGAGCAGTACTTC.

The gene calls are TRBV4-3 and TRBJ2-1, with D perhaps matching TRBD2 (6 bases). V was shortened by 0 bases and J by 7 bases, with 10 bases between the two germline ends. Germline V CDR1 and CDR2: LGHNA, YSLEER. The CDR3 has 14 amino acids. CDR3 nucleotides: TGCGCCAGCAGCCAAGATTGGGCGGGGAATGAGCAGTTCTTC. This translates into CASSQDWAGNEQFF.

A single count supports this clone. J is TRBJ2-3 and V is TRBV5-1; D remains unclear. The CDR3 totals 15 residues. The V end was cut by 0 bases, the J end by 2 bases, with 10 bases between. Per the germline V gene, CDR1 is SGHRS and CDR2 is YFSETQ. The CDR3 coding sequence is TGCGCCAGCAGCTTGGGCGGCCCCACCACAGATACGCAGTATTTT. This sequence encodes CASSLGGPTTDTQYF.

The CDR3 nucleotides are TGTGCCAGTAGTTCCCCAGGACAGCAAGAGACCCAGTACTTC. Residues: CASSSPGQQETQYF. The V gene is TRBV19, the J gene TRBJ2-5; TRBD1 might be the D (6 bases). This CDR3 spans 14 amino acids. CDR1 is LNHDA, CDR2 SQIVND, per germline (reference sequence). V shed 5 bases and J shed 2 bases, with 12 bases lying between them.

The chain carries TRBV7-2 and TRBJ2-3; D uncertain. The germline V gene has CDR1 SGHTA and CDR2 FQGNSA. CDR3 length: 15 residues. V shed 5 bases and J shed 1 base, with 13 bases lying between them. CDR3 protein: CASSPPGLGTDTQYF. Here the CDR3 DNA reads TGTGCCAGCAGCCCGCCAGGTCTCGGCACAGATACGCAGTATTTT.

V and J are TRBV2 and TRBJ2-6; D perhaps matches TRBD1 (6 bases). The V end lost 8 bases, the J end lost 4 bases, and 12 bases lay between the germline ends. Germline-derived CDR1 and CDR2 are SNHLY and FYNNEI. This CDR3 is 14 amino acids long. For the CDR3, the DNA is TGTGCCAGCTGGGGGCTACAGGGGGCCAACGTCCTGACTTTC. Its protein product is CASWGLQGANVLTF.

On this clone: Additional DNA sequences in this sample encode the identical CDR3. The chain combines TRBV4-1 with TRBJ2-1, with 8 bases fitting TRBD2. The germline V gene has CDR1 MGHRA and CDR2 YSYEKL. The CDR3 runs 17 residues. Trimming at V came to 4 bases and at J to 5 bases, leaving 13 bases not matched to a gene. This chain's CDR3 is CASSRRRSGSGDNEQFF. The CDR3, as DNA: TGCGCCAGCAGCCGTCGGAGGAGCGGGAGTGGGGACAATGAGCAGTTCTTC.

J is TRBJ2-4 and V is TRBV6-1, with 10 bases fitting TRBD2. Unmatched junction bases numbered 8, after V lost 8 bases and J lost 7 bases. The V gene's germline CDR1 is MNHNS and CDR2 SASEGT. The CDR3 extends over 14 amino acids. The CDR3 region is CASHFSGGGNIQYF. CDR3 nucleotides: TGTGCCAGCCATTTCAGCGGGGGGGGGAACATTCAGTACTTC.

This sequence joins TRBV28 and TRBJ1-2; D may be TRBD1 (6 bases). V was cut by 6 bases and J by 4 bases, with 18 bases left in between. Per the germline V gene, CDR1 is MDHEN and CDR2 is SYDVKM. The CDR3 loop spans 15 amino acids. Written as DNA, the CDR3 is TGTGCCAGCAGGCAAAAGGGGATCAGGGGCTATGGCTACACCTTC. Its translation: CASRQKGIRGYGYTF.

CDR3 sequence reads: CASSQRTWELDQSSGANVLTF. For the CDR3, the DNA is TGCGCCAGCAGCCAACGAACCTGGGAGCTAGACCAAAGCTCTGGGGCCAACGTCCTGACTTTC. V is TRBV4-1 and J is TRBJ2-6; D is possibly TRBD2 (5 bases). Germline V gives CDR1 MGHRA, CDR2 YSYEKL. The V end lost 2 bases, the J end lost 0 bases, and 23 bases lay between the germline ends. The CDR3 is made up of 21 amino acids.

The chain links TRBV9 to TRBJ2-5; 7 bases align to TRBD1. V dropped 4 bases and J dropped 3; count of bases not matched to a gene: 9. Germline V lookup: CDR1 SGDLS, CDR2 YYNGEE. The CDR3 length is 15 residues. The CDR3 region is CASSPTPQGEETQYF. CDR3 nucleotide sequence: TGTGCCAGCAGCCCCACCCCCCAGGGGGAAGAGACCCAGTACTTC.

The V gene is TRBV18, the J gene TRBJ2-7, with 11 bases lining up with TRBD2. Trimming cost V 4 bases and J 4 bases; bases outside gene matches: 6. The CDR3 spans 15 residues. CDR1 KGHSH and CDR2 LQKENI come from the germline V gene. CDR3 loop: CASSQPGLAAYEQYF. CDR3 DNA sequence: TGTGCCAGCTCACAGCCGGGACTAGCGGCATACGAGCAGTACTTC.